The rows below give T cell receptor beta chains drawn from one sample of a study of T cell responses to AZD1222 COVID-19 vaccine. Produced via immunoSEQ multiplex PCR; TCRdb's table is partial and in-frame only. This sample carries about 190,000 clones, under 95% of them seen once, and the ten largest clones take approximately 0.97%. Sequencing used peripheral blood, obtained on day 0 of AZD1222 vaccination. These receptors were collected from an adult in good health. The CDR3 runs from the conserved cysteine through the conserved F or W. The D gene is left open where the match is weak. Clone size, where shown, is once, few, many, or a class for clones that have expanded.

clone_size: once
j_call: TRBJ1-2
d_call: .
v_call: TRBV2
cdr3_nt: TGTGCCAGCAGTGAACAAGGGGGGGGAGCCTATGGCTACACCTTC
cdr3_aa: CASSEQGGGAYGYTF

clone_size: .
j_call: TRBJ2-7
d_call: .
v_call: TRBV14
cdr3_nt: TGTGCCAGCAGCCAAGCGAAGTACGAGCAGTACTTC
cdr3_aa: CASSQAKYEQYF

clone_size: .
j_call: TRBJ2-7
d_call: TRBD1
v_call: TRBV6-9
cdr3_nt: TGTGCCAGATCGACAGGGGGCTCCTACGAGCAGTACTTC
cdr3_aa: CARSTGGSYEQYF

clone_size: .
j_call: TRBJ1-2
d_call: .
v_call: TRBV18
cdr3_nt: TGTGCCAGCTCCACCTCCGACGGCCCGGACACCTTC
cdr3_aa: CASSTSDGPDTF

clone_size: .
j_call: TRBJ1-1
d_call: .
v_call: TRBV4-1
cdr3_nt: TGCGCCAGCAGCCAGGGGGCGAGCACTGAAGCTTTCTTT
cdr3_aa: CASSQGASTEAFF

clone_size: .
j_call: TRBJ2-5
d_call: TRBD2
v_call: TRBV6-5
cdr3_nt: TGTGCCAGCAGTTACCTACGGGGGGGGCAAGAGACCCAGTACTTC
cdr3_aa: CASSYLRGGQETQYF

clone_size: few
j_call: TRBJ2-5
d_call: .
v_call: TRBV4-3
cdr3_nt: TGCGCCAGCAGCCAAAGTTTCCCCGGGACGATCCAAGAGACCCAGTACTTC
cdr3_aa: CASSQSFPGTIQETQYF

clone_size: once
j_call: TRBJ1-2
d_call: .
v_call: TRBV27
cdr3_nt: TGTGCCAGCAGTTCTACAGGGTACGGCTACACCTTC
cdr3_aa: CASSSTGYGYTF

clone_size: .
j_call: TRBJ1-1
d_call: TRBD1
v_call: TRBV6-2/TRBV6-3
cdr3_nt: TGTGCCAGCAGCCCCGAGGGACAGCGTCTTGAAGCTTTCTTT
cdr3_aa: CASSPEGQRLEAFF

clone_size: .
j_call: TRBJ1-4
d_call: TRBD1
v_call: TRBV28
cdr3_nt: TGTGCCAGCAGTTATGGGGACAGGGGGGGCGATGAAAAACTATTTTTT
cdr3_aa: CASSYGDRGGDEKLFF

clone_size: .
j_call: TRBJ2-7
d_call: TRBD2
v_call: TRBV5-1
cdr3_nt: TGCGCCAGCAGTACTAGCGTCTCTTACGAGCAGTACTTC
cdr3_aa: CASSTSVSYEQYF

clone_size: once
j_call: TRBJ2-5
d_call: .
v_call: TRBV9
cdr3_nt: TGTGCCAGCAGCCCTAACGGACTGACCCAAGAGACCCAGTACTTC
cdr3_aa: CASSPNGLTQETQYF

clone_size: few
j_call: TRBJ1-2
d_call: .
v_call: TRBV6-5
cdr3_nt: TGTGCCAGCAGCCCCAGCACAGGGTCCTACTATGGCTACACCTTC
cdr3_aa: CASSPSTGSYYGYTF

clone_size: .
j_call: TRBJ2-7
d_call: .
v_call: TRBV29-1
cdr3_nt: TGCAGCGTTGAGGATATGAGCTCCTACGAGCAGTACTTC
cdr3_aa: CSVEDMSSYEQYF

clone_size: .
j_call: TRBJ1-3
d_call: .
v_call: TRBV27
cdr3_nt: TGTGCCAGCTCCAGTTGGGGTGGAAACACCATATATTTT
cdr3_aa: CASSSWGGNTIYF

clone_size: .
j_call: TRBJ1-1
d_call: .
v_call: TRBV6-5
cdr3_nt: TGTGCCAGCAGTTACACGGGGGCTGGGGGAAACACTGAAGCTTTCTTT
cdr3_aa: CASSYTGAGGNTEAFF

clone_size: .
j_call: TRBJ1-2
d_call: TRBD1
v_call: TRBV5-4
cdr3_nt: TGTGCCAGCAGCTTGCCCCGACAGGGTTACGGCTACACCTTC
cdr3_aa: CASSLPRQGYGYTF

clone_size: .
j_call: TRBJ2-5
d_call: .
v_call: TRBV13
cdr3_nt: TGTGCCAGCAGAAGAAGGCGGGACCAAGAGACCCAGTACTTC
cdr3_aa: CASRRRRDQETQYF